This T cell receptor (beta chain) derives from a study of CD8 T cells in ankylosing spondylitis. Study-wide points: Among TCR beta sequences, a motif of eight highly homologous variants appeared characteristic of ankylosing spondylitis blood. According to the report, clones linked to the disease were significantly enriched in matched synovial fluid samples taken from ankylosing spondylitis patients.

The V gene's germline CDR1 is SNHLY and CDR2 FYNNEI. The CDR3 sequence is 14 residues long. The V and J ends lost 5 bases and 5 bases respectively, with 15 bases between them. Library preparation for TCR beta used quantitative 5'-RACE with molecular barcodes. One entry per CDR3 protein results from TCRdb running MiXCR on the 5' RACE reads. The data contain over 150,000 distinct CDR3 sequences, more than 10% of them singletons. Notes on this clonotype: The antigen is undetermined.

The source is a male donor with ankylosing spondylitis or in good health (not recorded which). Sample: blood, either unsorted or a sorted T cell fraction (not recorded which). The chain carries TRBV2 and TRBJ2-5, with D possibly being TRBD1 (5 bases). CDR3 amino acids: CASSSQGIRETQYF. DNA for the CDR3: TGTGCCAGCAGTTCTCAGGGAATTAGGGAGACCCAGTACTTC.